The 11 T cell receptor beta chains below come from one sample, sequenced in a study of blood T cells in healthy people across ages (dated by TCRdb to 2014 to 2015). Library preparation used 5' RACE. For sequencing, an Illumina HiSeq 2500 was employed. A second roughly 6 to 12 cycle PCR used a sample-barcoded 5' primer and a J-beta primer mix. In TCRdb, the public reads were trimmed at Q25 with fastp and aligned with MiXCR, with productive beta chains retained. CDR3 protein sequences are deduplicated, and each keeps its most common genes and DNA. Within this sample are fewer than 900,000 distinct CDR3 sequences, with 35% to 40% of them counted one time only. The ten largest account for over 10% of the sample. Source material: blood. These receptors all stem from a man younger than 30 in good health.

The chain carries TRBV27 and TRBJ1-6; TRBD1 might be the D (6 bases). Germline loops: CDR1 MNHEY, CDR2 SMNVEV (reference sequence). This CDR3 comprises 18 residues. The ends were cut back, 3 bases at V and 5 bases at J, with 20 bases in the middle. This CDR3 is CASSFRQAEPYHNSPLHF. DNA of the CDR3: TGTGCCAGCAGTTTCAGACAGGCTGAACCGTATCATAATTCACCCCTCCACTTT.

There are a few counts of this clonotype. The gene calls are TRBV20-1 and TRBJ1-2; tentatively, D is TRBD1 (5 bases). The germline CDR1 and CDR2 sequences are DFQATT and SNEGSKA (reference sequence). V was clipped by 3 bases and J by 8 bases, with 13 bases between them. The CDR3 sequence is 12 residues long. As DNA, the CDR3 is TGCAGTGCTAGCAAGGACATGGGGGGCTACACCTTC. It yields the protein CSASKDMGGYTF.

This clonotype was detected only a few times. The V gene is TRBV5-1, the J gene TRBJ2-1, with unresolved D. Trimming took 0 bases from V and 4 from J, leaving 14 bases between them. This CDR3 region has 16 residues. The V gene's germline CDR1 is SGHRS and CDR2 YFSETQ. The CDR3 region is CASSLGVRSAYNEQFF. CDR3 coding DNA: TGCGCCAGCAGCTTGGGGGTCCGATCGGCATACAATGAGCAGTTCTTC.

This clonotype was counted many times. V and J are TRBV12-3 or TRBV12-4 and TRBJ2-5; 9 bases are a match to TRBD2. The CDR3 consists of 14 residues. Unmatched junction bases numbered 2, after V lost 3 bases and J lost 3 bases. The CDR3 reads CASSLGLAEETQYF. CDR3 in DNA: TGTGCCAGCAGTTTGGGACTAGCTGAAGAGACCCAGTACTTC.

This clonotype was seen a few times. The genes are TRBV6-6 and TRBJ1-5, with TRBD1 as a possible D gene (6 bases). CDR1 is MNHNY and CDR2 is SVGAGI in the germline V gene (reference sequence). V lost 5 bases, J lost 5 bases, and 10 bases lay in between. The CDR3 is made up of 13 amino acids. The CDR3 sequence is CASSGKGDQPQHF. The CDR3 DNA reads TGTGCCAGCAGTGGAAAGGGGGATCAGCCCCAGCATTTT.

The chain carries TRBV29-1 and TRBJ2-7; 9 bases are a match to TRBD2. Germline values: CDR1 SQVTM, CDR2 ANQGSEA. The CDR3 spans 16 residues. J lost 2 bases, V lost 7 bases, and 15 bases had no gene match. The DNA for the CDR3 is TGCAGCGCCACTCCACATAGCGGGGGCCTCGCCTACGAGCAGTACTTC. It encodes CSATPHSGGLAYEQYF.

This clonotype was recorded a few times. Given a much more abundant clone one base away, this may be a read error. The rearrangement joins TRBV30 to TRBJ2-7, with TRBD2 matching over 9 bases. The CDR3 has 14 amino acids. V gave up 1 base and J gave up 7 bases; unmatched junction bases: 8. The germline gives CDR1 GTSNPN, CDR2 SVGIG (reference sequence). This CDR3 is CAWSGGGDLGEQYF. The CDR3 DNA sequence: TGTGCCTGGAGTGGCGGGGGGGATCTTGGTGAGCAGTACTTC.

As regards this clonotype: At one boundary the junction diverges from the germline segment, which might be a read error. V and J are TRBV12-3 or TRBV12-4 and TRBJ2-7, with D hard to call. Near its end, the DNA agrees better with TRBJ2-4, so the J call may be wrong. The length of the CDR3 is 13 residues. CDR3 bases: TGTACCAGCACCACGGTTGCGGAAAACATTCAGTACTTC. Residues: CTSTTVAENIQYF.

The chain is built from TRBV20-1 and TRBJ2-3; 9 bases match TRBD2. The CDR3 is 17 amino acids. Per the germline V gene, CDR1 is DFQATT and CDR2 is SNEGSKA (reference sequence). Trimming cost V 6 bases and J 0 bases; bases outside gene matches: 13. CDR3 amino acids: CSAPNPLAGRSTDTQYF. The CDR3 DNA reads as TGCAGTGCGCCCAATCCTCTAGCGGGGAGGAGCACAGATACGCAGTATTTT.

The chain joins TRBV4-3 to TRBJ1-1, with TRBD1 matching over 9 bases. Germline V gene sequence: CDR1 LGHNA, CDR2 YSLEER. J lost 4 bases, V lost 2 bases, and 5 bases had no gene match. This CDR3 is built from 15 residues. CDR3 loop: CASSQHRGQGTEAFF. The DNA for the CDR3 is TGCGCCAGCAGCCAACACAGGGGGCAGGGCACTGAAGCTTTCTTT.

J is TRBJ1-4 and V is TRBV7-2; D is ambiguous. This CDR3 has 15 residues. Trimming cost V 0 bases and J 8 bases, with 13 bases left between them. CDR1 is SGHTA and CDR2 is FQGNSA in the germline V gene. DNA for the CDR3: TGTGCCAGCAGCTTAGCGGACGGGCGGAGGGAAAAACTGTTTTTT. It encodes CASSLADGRREKLFF.